These 22 T cell receptor beta chains came from one sample sequenced in a study of molecular identifiers for immune sequencing clone quantification. MiXCR, applied by TCRdb to the PCR reads, yields one record per CDR3 protein. Of some 100,000 distinct CDR3 sequences listed, about 35% are singletons. The material sequenced was naive CD8+ T cells from blood, with Jurkat cell RNA spiked in. Noted subset: FACS-sorted CD8+CD4-CCR7+CD45RA+ naive T cells. Every receptor here comes from a human donor in good health. Some libraries in this study had Jurkat cell RNA spiked in.

Remarks on this clonotype: A much larger clone lies a single base off, so this may be a read error. The rearrangement links TRBV4-1 to TRBJ2-7, with TRBD1 identical over 7 bases. The junction had 8 bases not matched to a gene; V was cut back by 1 base and J by 5 bases. CDR3 size: 15 residues. Germline V gene lookup returns CDR1 MGHRA and CDR2 YSYEKL. The DNA for the CDR3 is TGCGCCAGCAGCCAAGGCCGGGACAGAGACAACGAGCAGTACTTC. Protein product: CASSQGRDRDNEQYF.

This clonotype turned up a few times. The genes are TRBV2 and TRBJ2-7; no reliable D call. The germline gives CDR1 SNHLY, CDR2 FYNNEI. The CDR3 loop spans 12 amino acids. Trimming stripped 6 bases from V and 2 bases from J, with 8 bases between. DNA of the CDR3: TGTGCCAGCAGCTGGGAAGCCTACGAGCAGTACTTC. This sequence encodes CASSWEAYEQYF.

Worth noting for this clonotype: A clone one base away is much larger, so this may be a read error. The chain combines TRBV28 with TRBJ2-7; 12 bases fit TRBD2. This CDR3 is 17 amino acids long. Germline V gene sequence: CDR1 MDHEN, CDR2 SYDVKM. Here the CDR3 DNA reads TGTGCCAGCAGTTGGGCTAGCGGGAGGGCCCCCACCTACGAGCAGTGCTTC. Translation: CASSWASGRAPTYEQCF.

The chain employs TRBV6-5 and TRBJ2-3; TRBD1 agrees at 10 bases. Trimming cost V 7 bases and J 6 bases; bases outside gene matches: 4. The CDR3 is 13 amino acids. The V gene's germline CDR1 is MNHEY and CDR2 SVGAGI. The CDR3 nucleotides read TGTGCCAGCACGGGACAGGGGTCGGATACGCAGTATTTT. This encodes CASTGQGSDTQYF.

This clonotype has just one count. J is TRBJ2-7 and V is TRBV4-2; the D call may be TRBD1 or TRBD2 (5 bases each). Deletions cut 2 bases from V and 2 bases from J, with 16 bases between. Germline loops: CDR1 LGHNA, CDR2 YNFKEQ. This CDR3 spans 16 amino acids. CDR3 bases: TGTGCCAGCAGCCAAACCTCGGGGCCCTATGCCTACGAGCAGTACTTC. Protein product: CASSQTSGPYAYEQYF.

The chain links TRBV11-2 to TRBJ1-1; D unresolved. CDR1 is SGHAT and CDR2 is FQNNGV in the germline V gene. The CDR3 is 12 residues long. V was trimmed by 2 bases and J by 7 bases, leaving 8 bases between them. DNA of the CDR3: TGTGCCAGCAGCTTATATCGGGATGAAGCTTTCTTT. Protein product: CASSLYRDEAFF.

This clonotype appeared once. This sequence joins TRBV5-6 and TRBJ1-2; D not certain. The CDR3 extends over 13 amino acids. V shed 2 bases and J shed 7 bases, with 12 bases lying between them. In germline, CDR1 is SGHDT, CDR2 YYEEEE. The CDR3 loop is CASSLGEVCGYTF. CDR3 bases: TGTGCCAGCAGCTTAGGAGAGGTCTGTGGCTACACCTTC.

In the case of this clonotype: Possible read error: a much larger clone is one base away. J is TRBJ1-1 and V is TRBV29-1; D may be TRBD1 (6 bases). CDR1 is SQVTM and CDR2 is ANQGSEA in the germline V gene. There are 12 residues in the CDR3. Deletions cut 7 bases from V and 6 bases from J, with 15 bases between. The CDR3 DNA sequence: TGCAGCGCTCGCCAGGGGTACGCTGAAGCTTTCTTT. This sequence encodes CSARQGYAEAFF. The full variable domain, completed using reference TRBV29-1 and TRBJ1-1, is SAVISQKPSRDICQRGTSLTIQCQVDSQVTMMFWYRQQPGQSLTLIATANQGSEATYESGFVIDKFPISRPNLTFSTLTVSNMSPEDSSIYLCSARQGYAEAFFGQGTRLTVV.

This clonotype occurred many times. The rearrangement joins TRBV7-2 to TRBJ2-3; 8 bases match TRBD1. The ends lost 4 bases at V and 3 bases at J; junction bases unmatched: 12. Germline V gene lookup returns CDR1 SGHTA and CDR2 FQGNSA. The CDR3 runs to 17 residues. The CDR3 loop reads CASSSKDRVIFTDTQYF. The CDR3 DNA follows: TGTGCCAGCAGCTCAAAGGACAGGGTAATTTTTACAGATACGCAGTATTTT. Full variable domain (rest looked up from reference TRBV7-2 and TRBJ2-3): GAGVSQSPSNKVTEKGKDVELRCDPISGHTALYWYRQSLGQGLEFLIYFQGNSAPDKSGLPSDRFSAERTGGSVSTLTIQRTQQEDSAVYLCASSSKDRVIFTDTQYFGPGTRLTVL.

This clonotype appeared a few times. The J gene is TRBJ2-3, the V gene TRBV6-2 or TRBV6-3; D possibly uses TRBD1 or TRBD2 (5 bases each). This CDR3 is 15 amino acids long. Between the trimmed V and J ends, which lost 9 bases and 1 base, there was a span of 17 bases. CDR1 and CDR2 (germline): MNHEY, SVGEGT. CDR3: CASHAWDRRTDTQYF. The CDR3 nucleotides read TGTGCCAGTCACGCATGGGACCGCCGCACAGATACGCAGTATTTT.

This clonotype has a count of ten or more. The chain carries TRBV5-5 and TRBJ2-7; the match to TRBD1 covers 9 bases. CDR1 SGHKS and CDR2 YYEKEE come from the germline V gene (reference sequence). Trimming at V came to 8 bases and at J to 4 bases, leaving 7 bases not matched to a gene. The CDR3 runs 13 residues. CDR3 in amino acids: CASTGGHQYEQYF. The CDR3 DNA follows: TGTGCCAGTACAGGGGGCCATCAGTACGAGCAGTACTTC.

Comment on this clonotype: This is likely a read error, given that the CDR3 carries no conserved phenylalanine or tryptophan at its end. The CDR3 DNA is TGTGCCAGCAGCTTAGTTGCTGCCTTTGGGAAAGAGCAGTTCTAC. Its translation is CASSLVAAFGKEQFY. V usage is TRBV7-2 and J usage is TRBJ2-1; the D is unclear. Trimming cost V 1 base and J 10 bases, with 17 bases left between them. CDR3 size: 15 residues. CDR1 SGHTA and CDR2 FQGNSA come from the germline V gene.

The CDR3 loop is CASSAGTTQPYNEQFF. The CDR3 nucleotides are TGTGCCAGCAGCGCTGGGACTACCCAGCCCTACAATGAGCAGTTCTTC. The chain couples TRBV16 to TRBJ2-1; TRBD2 matches 7 bases. This CDR3 comprises 16 residues. CDR1 and CDR2 from the germline V gene are KGHSY and FQNENV. J was trimmed by 2 bases and V by 5 bases; bases with no gene match: 9.

The chain carries TRBV7-9 and TRBJ2-7, with 12 bases matching TRBD2. The germline CDR1 and CDR2 sequences are SEHNR and FQNEAQ (reference sequence). V trimming: 4 bases; J trimming: 2 bases; junction bases outside the gene matches: 9. The CDR3 totals 17 residues. The CDR3 region has the DNA TGTGCCAGCAGCTCACCACCGGGACTAGCGGGTCCCTACGAGCAGTACTTC. It is translated as CASSSPPGLAGPYEQYF.

This clonotype was picked up one time. This clone may be a read error of a much larger clone one base away. The V gene is TRBV20-1, the J gene TRBJ1-5; a possible D gene is TRBD1 (5 bases). This CDR3 is built from 17 residues. Per the germline V gene, CDR1 is DFQATT and CDR2 is SNEGSKA (reference sequence). Deletions cut 3 bases from V and 0 bases from J, with 18 bases between. The chain's CDR3 is CSASRFREVNSNQPQHF. CDR3 DNA sequence: TGCAGTGCTAGTCGTTTCAGGGAAGTTAATAGCAATCAGCCCCAGCATTTT.

The chain employs TRBV12-3 or TRBV12-4 and TRBJ2-1, with 7 nucleotides matching TRBD1. Unmatched junction bases numbered 6, after V lost 6 bases and J lost 4 bases. The CDR3 is made up of 14 amino acids. In DNA form, the CDR3 reads TGTGCCAGCAGCCTCCGGGACAGTTACAATGAGCAGTTCTTC. It encodes CASSLRDSYNEQFF.

This clonotype was found a few times. V is TRBV15 and J is TRBJ2-7; TRBD2 matches 7 bases. J lost 5 bases, V lost 0 bases, and 10 bases had no gene match. The germline gives CDR1 LNHNV, CDR2 YYDKDF (reference sequence). This CDR3 comprises 16 residues. CDR3 in amino acids: CATSRDTGGRADEQYF. The CDR3 DNA sequence: TGTGCCACCAGCAGAGACACCGGGGGGAGGGCCGACGAGCAGTACTTC.

This clonotype was seen many times. The rearrangement joins TRBV6-2 or TRBV6-3 to TRBJ1-1; 8 positions agree with TRBD1. The germline CDR1 and CDR2 sequences are MNHEY and SVGEGT. The V gene end was trimmed by 1 base and the J gene end by 7 bases; junction bases not matched to a gene: 2. CDR3 length: 13 residues. The CDR3 coding sequence is TGTGCCAGCAGTTACTGGGACAGGCGTGAAGCTTTCTTT. This translates into CASSYWDRREAFF.

This clonotype showed up just once. CDR3 sequence: CASSHDVVRKNTGELFF. In DNA form, the CDR3 reads TGTGCCAGCAGCCATGACGTTGTCCGGAAGAACACCGGGGAGCTGTTTTTT. The chain links TRBV3-1 to TRBJ2-2; D is unresolved. The CDR3 contains 17 residues. V dropped 3 bases and J dropped 1 base, with 15 bases sitting between them. CDR1 is LGHDT and CDR2 is YNNKEL in the germline V gene (reference sequence).

This clonotype was observed a handful of times. The chain couples TRBV5-4 to TRBJ1-4, with 11 nucleotides matching TRBD1. In germline, CDR1 is SGHNT, CDR2 YYREEE (reference sequence). The CDR3 spans 16 residues. V lost 4 bases, J lost 7 bases, and 9 bases stayed unmatched. CDR3 protein: CASSPTSGTGGEKLFF. DNA of the CDR3: TGTGCCAGCAGCCCAACCTCCGGGACAGGGGGTGAAAAACTGTTTTTT.

This clonotype was recorded many times. This CDR3 is CASSKHKAVELAKNIQYF. CDR3 coding DNA: TGTGCCAGCAGCAAACATAAGGCCGTTGAACTAGCCAAAAACATTCAGTACTTC. This sequence joins TRBV21-1 and TRBJ2-4. TRBV21-1 constitutes a pseudogene. This CDR3 has 18 amino acids.

A few counts support this clonotype. This chain links TRBV20-1 with TRBJ2-7; D perhaps matches TRBD2 (6 bases). The CDR3 sequence is 15 residues long. V was trimmed by 3 bases and J by 2 bases, leaving 17 bases between them. Germline CDR1 DFQATT, CDR2 SNEGSKA (reference sequence). For the CDR3, the DNA is TGCAGTGCTAGGGGCCCAAGGGAGGTGACCTACGAGCAGTACTTC. Protein product: CSARGPREVTYEQYF.